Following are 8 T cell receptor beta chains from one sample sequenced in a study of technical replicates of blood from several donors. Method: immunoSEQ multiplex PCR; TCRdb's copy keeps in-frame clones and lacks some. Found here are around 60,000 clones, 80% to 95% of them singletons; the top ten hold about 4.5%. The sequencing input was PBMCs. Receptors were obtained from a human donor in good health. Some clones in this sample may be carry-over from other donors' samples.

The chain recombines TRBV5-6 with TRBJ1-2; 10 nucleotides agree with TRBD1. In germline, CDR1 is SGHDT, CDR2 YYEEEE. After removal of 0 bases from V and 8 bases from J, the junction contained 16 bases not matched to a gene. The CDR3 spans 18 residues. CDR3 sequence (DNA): TGTGCCAGCAGCTTGGTGGGTACCGGGACAGGGGTTAGCGGAGGCTACACCTTC. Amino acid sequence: CASSLVGTGTGVSGGYTF.

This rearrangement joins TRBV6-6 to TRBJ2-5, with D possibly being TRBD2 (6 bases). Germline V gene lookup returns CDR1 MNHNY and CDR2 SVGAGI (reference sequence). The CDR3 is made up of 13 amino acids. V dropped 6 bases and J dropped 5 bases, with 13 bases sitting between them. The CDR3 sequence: CASRGGRVETQYF. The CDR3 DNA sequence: TGTGCCAGCAGGGGGGGAAGGGTTGAGACCCAGTACTTC.

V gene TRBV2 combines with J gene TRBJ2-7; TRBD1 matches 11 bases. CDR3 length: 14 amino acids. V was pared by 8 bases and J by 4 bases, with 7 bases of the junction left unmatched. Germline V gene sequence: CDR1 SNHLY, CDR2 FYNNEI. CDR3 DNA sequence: TGTGCCAGCGGTAAGGGACAGGGGGTTTACGAGCAGTACTTC. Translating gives CASGKGQGVYEQYF.

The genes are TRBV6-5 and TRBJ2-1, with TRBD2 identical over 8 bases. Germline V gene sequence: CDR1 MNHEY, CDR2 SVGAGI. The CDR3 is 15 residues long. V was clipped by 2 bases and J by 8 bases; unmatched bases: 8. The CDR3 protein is CASSYRRGDSDEQFF. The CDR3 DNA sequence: TGTGCCAGCAGTTACCGGCGGGGGGATAGCGATGAGCAGTTCTTC.

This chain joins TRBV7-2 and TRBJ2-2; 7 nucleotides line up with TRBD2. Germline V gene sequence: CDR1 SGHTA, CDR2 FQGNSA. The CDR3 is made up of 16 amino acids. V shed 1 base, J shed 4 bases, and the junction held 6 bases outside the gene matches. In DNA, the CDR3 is TGTGCCAGCAGCTTAGTCCGGGCGGGAGCCACCGGGGAGCTGTTTTTT. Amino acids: CASSLVRAGATGELFF.

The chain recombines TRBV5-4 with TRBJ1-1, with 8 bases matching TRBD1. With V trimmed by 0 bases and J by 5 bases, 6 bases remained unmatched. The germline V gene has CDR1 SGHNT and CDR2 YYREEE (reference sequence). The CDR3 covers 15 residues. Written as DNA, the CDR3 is TGTGCCAGCAGCTTGGCGCAGGGGGCGAGGACTGAAGCTTTCTTT. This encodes CASSLAQGARTEAFF.

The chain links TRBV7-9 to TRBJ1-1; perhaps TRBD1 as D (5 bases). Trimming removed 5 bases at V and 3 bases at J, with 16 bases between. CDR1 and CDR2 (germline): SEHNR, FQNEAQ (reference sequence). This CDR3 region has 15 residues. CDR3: CASSLKQGGDTEAFF. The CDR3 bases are TGTGCCAGCAGCCTAAAGCAGGGAGGGGACACTGAAGCTTTCTTT.

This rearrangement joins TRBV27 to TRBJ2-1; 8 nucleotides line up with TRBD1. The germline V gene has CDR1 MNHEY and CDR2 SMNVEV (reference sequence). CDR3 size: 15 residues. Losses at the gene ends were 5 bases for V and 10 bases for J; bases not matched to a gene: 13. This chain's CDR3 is CASSLGQVIAGEQFF. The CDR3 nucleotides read TGTGCCAGCAGTCTGGGACAGGTGATAGCTGGGGAGCAGTTCTTC.